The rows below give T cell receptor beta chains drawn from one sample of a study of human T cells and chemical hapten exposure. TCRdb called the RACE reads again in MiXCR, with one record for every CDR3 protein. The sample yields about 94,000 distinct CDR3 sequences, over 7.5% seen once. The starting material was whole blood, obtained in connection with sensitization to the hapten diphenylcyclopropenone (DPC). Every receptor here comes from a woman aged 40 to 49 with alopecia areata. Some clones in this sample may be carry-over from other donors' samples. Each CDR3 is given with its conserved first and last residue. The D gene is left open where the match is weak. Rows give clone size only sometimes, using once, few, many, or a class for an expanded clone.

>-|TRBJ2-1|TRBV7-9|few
CASSSAGRVRNEQFF
TGTGCCAGCAGCTCGGCCGGCCGGGTCCGTAATGAGCAGTTCTTC
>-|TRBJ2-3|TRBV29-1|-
CSVGSASTDTQYF
TGCAGCGTGGGGAGTGCTAGCACAGATACGCAGTATTTT
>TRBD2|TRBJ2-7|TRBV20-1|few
CSARATSDYEQYF
TGCAGTGCTAGAGCTACTAGCGACTACGAGCAGTACTTC
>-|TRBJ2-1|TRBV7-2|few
CASSLSGLVNEQFF
TGTGCCAGCAGCTTATCCGGGTTGGTCAACGAGCAGTTCTTC
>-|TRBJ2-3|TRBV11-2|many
CASSLGKDTQYF
TGTGCCAGCAGCTTAGGTAAAGATACGCAGTATTTT
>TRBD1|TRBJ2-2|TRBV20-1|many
CSMTGTNTGELFF
TGCAGTATGACAGGGACGAACACCGGGGAGCTGTTTTTT
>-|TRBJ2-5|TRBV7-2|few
CASSPQGRGETQYF
TGTGCCAGCAGCCCACAGGGGAGGGGAGAGACCCAGTACTTC
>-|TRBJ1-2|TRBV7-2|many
CASSFDARDYGYTF
TGTGCCAGCAGCTTTGACGCCAGGGACTATGGCTACACCTTC
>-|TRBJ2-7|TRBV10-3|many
CAIRFGLGFHEQYF
TGTGCCATCAGATTCGGACTTGGGTTCCACGAGCAGTACTTC
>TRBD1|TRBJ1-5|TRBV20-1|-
CSARGGQGGQPQHF
TGCAGTGCTAGAGGGGGACAGGGTGGTCAGCCCCAGCATTTT
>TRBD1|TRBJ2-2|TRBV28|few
CASSLQTGWNTGELFF
TGTGCCAGCAGCTTACAGACAGGGTGGAACACCGGGGAGCTGTTTTTT
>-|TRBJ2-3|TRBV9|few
CASSVGGGYSTDTQYF
TGTGCCAGCAGCGTTGGAGGCGGGTACTCAACAGATACGCAGTATTTT
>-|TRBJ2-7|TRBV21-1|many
CASSSGGRVYEQYF
TGTGCCAGCTCCTCAGGGGGACGGGTGTACGAGCAGTACTTC
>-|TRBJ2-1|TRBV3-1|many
CASSQGTSGWAIHEQFF
TGTGCCAGCAGCCAAGGAACCTCGGGGTGGGCGATCCATGAGCAGTTCTTC
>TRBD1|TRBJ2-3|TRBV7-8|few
CASSSRQGTSTDTQYF
TGTGCCAGCAGCTCCAGACAGGGGACTAGCACAGATACGCAGTATTTT
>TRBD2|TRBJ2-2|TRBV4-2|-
CASSRAIAGTTGELFF
TGTGCCAGCAGCCGAGCTATAGCGGGAACGACCGGGGAGCTGTTTTTT
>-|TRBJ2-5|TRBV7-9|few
CASSPSLSETQYF
TGTGCCAGCAGCCCCAGCCTCTCCGAGACCCAGTACTTC
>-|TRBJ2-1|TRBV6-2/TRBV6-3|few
CASSYSENNEQFF
TGTGCCAGCAGTTACTCGGAAAACAATGAGCAGTTCTTC
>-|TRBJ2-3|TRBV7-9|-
CASSLRSPSTDTQYF
TGTGCCAGCAGCTTAAGGAGCCCAAGCACAGATACGCAGTATTTT
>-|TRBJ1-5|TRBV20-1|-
CSARIQRGRMGNQPQHF
TGCAGTGCTAGGATACAAAGGGGGAGGATGGGCAATCAGCCCCAGCATTTT
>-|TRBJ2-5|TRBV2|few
CASEADQETQYF
TGTGCCAGCGAAGCGGACCAAGAGACCCAGTACTTC
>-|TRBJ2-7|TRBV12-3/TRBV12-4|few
CASSLINTYEQYF
TGTGCCAGCAGTTTAATCAACACCTACGAGCAGTACTTC
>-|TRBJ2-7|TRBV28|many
CASIPRGLGHEQYF
TGTGCCAGCATCCCCCGGGGACTCGGACACGAGCAGTACTTC
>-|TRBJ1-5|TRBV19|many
CASNNRVRNQPQHF
TGTGCCAGTAATAACAGGGTGCGCAATCAGCCCCAGCATTTT
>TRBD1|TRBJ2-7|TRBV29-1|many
CSVAMTGDSYEQYF
TGCAGCGTCGCTATGACAGGGGACTCCTACGAGCAGTACTTC
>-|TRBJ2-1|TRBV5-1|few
CASSPPPGNNEQFF
TGCGCCAGCAGCCCCCCGCCAGGGAACAATGAGCAGTTCTTC
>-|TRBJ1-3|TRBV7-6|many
CASSLPASGNTIYF
TGTGCCAGCAGCTTACCAGCGTCCGGAAACACCATATATTTT